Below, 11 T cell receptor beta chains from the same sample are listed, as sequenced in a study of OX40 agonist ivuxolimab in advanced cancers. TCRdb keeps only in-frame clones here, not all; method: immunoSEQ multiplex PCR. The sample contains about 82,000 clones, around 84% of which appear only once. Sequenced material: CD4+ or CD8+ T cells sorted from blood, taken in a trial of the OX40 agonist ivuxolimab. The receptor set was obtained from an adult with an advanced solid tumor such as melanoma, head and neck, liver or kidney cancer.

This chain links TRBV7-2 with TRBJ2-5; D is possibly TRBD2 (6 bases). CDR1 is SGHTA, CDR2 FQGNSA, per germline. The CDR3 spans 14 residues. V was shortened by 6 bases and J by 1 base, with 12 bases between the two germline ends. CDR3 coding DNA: TGTGCCAGCAGACATAGCGGACGCCAAGAGACCCAGTACTTC. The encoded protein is CASRHSGRQETQYF.

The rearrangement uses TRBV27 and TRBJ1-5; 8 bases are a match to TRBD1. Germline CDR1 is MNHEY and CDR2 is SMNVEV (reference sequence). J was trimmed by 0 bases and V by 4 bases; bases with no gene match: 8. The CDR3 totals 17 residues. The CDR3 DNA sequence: TGTGCCAGCAGTTCCGACCGGACAGGGCATAGCAATCAGCCCCAGCATTTT. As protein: CASSSDRTGHSNQPQHF.

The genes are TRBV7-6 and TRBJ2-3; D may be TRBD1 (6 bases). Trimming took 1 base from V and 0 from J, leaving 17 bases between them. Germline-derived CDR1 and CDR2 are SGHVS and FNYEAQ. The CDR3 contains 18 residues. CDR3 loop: CASSLVAQGVGSTDTQYF. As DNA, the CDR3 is TGTGCCAGCAGCTTAGTAGCACAGGGAGTGGGGAGCACAGATACGCAGTATTTT.

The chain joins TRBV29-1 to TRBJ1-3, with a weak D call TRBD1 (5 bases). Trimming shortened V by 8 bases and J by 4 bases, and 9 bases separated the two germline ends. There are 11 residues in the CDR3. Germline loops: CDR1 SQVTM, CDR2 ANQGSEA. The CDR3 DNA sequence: TGCAGCATGACAGTGGGAAACACCATATATTTT. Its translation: CSMTVGNTIYF. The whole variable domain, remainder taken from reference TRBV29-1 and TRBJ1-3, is SAVISQKPSRDICQRGTSLTIQCQVDSQVTMMFWYRQQPGQSLTLIATANQGSEATYESGFVIDKFPISRPNLTFSTLTVSNMSPEDSSIYLCSMTVGNTIYFGEGSWLTVV.

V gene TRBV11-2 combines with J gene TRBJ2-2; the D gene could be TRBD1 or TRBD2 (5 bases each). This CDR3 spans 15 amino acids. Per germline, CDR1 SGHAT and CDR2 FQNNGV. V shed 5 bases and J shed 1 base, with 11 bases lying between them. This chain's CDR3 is CASSRGGGNTGELFF. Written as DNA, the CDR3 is TGTGCCAGCAGCCGAGGTGGGGGGAACACCGGGGAGCTGTTTTTT.

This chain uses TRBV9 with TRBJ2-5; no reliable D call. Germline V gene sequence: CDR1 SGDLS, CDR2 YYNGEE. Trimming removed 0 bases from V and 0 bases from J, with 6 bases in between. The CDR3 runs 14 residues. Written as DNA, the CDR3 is TGTGCCAGCAGCGTAGCCGGAAACCAAGAGACCCAGTACTTC. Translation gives CASSVAGNQETQYF.

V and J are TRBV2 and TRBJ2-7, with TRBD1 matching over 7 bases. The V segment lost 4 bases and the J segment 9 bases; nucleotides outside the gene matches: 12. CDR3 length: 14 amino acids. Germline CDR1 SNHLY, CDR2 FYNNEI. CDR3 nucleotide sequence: TGTGCCAGCAGTGGCGACAGGGTAGGAGTCAGGCAGTACTTC. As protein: CASSGDRVGVRQYF. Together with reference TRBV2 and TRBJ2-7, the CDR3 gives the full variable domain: EPEVTQTPSHQVTQMGQEVILRCVPISNHLYFYWYRQILGQKVEFLVSFYNNEISEKSEIFDDQFSVERPDGSNFTLKIRSTKLEDSAMYFCASSGDRVGVRQYFGPGTRLTVT.

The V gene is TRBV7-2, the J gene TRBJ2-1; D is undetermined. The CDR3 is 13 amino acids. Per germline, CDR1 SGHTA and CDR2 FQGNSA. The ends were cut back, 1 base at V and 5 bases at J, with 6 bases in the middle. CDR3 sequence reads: CASSLGNNNEQFF. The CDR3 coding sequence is TGTGCCAGCAGCTTAGGGAACAACAATGAGCAGTTCTTC.

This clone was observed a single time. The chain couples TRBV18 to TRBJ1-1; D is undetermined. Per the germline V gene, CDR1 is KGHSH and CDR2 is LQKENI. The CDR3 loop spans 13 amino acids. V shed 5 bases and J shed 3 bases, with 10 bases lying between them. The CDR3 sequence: CASSDNPDTEAFF. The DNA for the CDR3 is TGTGCCAGCTCAGACAATCCCGACACTGAAGCTTTCTTT.

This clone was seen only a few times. The CDR3 DNA follows: TGTGCCAGCAGCTTAGAATCCCAGAACACTGAAGCTTTCTTT. This sequence encodes CASSLESQNTEAFF. The rearrangement links TRBV7-8 to TRBJ1-1; no firm D call. The germline CDR1 and CDR2 sequences are SGHVS and FQNEAQ. Trimming removed 1 base at V and 1 base at J, with 7 bases between. The CDR3 runs 14 residues.

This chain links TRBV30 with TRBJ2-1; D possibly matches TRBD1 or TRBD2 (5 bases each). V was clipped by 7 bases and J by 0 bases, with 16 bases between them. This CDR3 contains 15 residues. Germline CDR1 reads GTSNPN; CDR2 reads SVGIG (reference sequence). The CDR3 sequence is CAFSGTHGSYNEQFF. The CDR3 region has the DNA TGTGCCTTTTCCGGGACCCACGGCTCCTACAATGAGCAGTTCTTC.